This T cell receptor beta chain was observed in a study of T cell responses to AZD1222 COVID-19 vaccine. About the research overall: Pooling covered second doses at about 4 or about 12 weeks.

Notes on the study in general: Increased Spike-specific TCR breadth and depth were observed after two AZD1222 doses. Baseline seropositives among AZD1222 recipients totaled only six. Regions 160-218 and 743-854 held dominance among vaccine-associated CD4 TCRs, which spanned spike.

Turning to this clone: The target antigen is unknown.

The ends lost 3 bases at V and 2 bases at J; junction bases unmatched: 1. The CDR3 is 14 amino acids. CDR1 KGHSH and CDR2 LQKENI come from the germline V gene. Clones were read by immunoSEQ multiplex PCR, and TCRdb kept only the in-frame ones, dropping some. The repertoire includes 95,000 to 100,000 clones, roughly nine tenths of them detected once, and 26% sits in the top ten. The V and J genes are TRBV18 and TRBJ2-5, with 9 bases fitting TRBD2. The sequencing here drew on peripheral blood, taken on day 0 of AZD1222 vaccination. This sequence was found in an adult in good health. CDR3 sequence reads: CASSPGLAQETQYF. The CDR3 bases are TGTGCCAGCTCACCGGGACTAGCACAAGAGACCCAGTACTTC. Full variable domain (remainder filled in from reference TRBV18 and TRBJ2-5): NAGVMQNPRHLVRRRGQEARLRCSPMKGHSHVYWYRQLPEEGLKFMVYLQKENIIDESGMPKERFSAEFPKEGPSILRIQQVVRGDSAAYFCASSPGLAQETQYFGPGTRLLVL.